This T cell receptor (beta chain) was observed in a study of blood T cell repertoires in COVID-19. The wider study: The United States, Italy and Spain were the sources of the acute and convalescent COVID-19 samples. In each case, the material was cDNA or gDNA derived from T cells, B-cell-depleted T cells, or PBMCs.

Authors' analysis steps: Amplified reference gene primers provided the basis for estimating nucleated cell counts. Only in-frame clones appear in the TCRdb table, and some are missing; sequencing was by immunoSEQ multiplex PCR. V and J calls and clone size are copied from that table; D and trimming were computed from the DNA. The data contain 250,000 or so clones, around nine tenths of them singletons. Enrolment of Seattle patients took place during active infection, and they were followed longitudinally. This CDR3 is built from 15 residues. Germline CDR1 reads SGDLS; CDR2 reads YYNGEE. With 0 bases removed from V and 6 bases from J, the gap between germline ends came to 13 bases.

The chain uses TRBV9 and TRBJ2-1; D possibly corresponds to TRBD2 (5 bases). Specimen: peripheral blood. The TCR originated in a woman aged 55 to 70 with COVID-19, enrolled during active disease. The CDR3 spells CASSVVAGNPNEQFF. The DNA for the CDR3 is TGTGCCAGCAGCGTAGTAGCCGGGAACCCCAATGAGCAGTTCTTC. Looking up the rest from reference TRBV9 and TRBJ2-1 gives the full variable domain: DSGVTQTPKHLITATGQRVTLRCSPRSGDLSVYWYQQSLDQGLQFLIQYYNGEERAKGNILERFSAQQFPDLHSELNLSSLELGDSALYFCASSVVAGNPNEQFFGPGTRLTVL.